The rows below give T cell receptor beta chains drawn from one sample of a study of type 1 regulatory T cells. No antigen is known for these receptors. TCRdb processed the reads anew with MiXCR; each CDR3 protein has one entry. The sample carries 60,000 to 70,000 distinct CDR3 sequences, about 60% recorded once. Sequenced: cultured T cells, either the whole culture or a sorted T cell fraction (not recorded which). These receptors all stem from a human donor in good health. Each CDR3 is given with its conserved first and last residue. D genes are given only for firm matches. The size field is filled for only some rows; it gives once, few, many or a size class.

v_call,j_call,clone_size,d_call,cdr3_nt,cdr3_aa
TRBV5-1,TRBJ2-1,few,-,TGCGCCAGCAGCGAGGCCGGGGGTTTAGTTAATGAGCAGTTCTTC,CASSEAGGLVNEQFF
TRBV20-1,TRBJ1-4,-,TRBD1,TGCAGTGCCAGAGGAGGGGGCGATGAAAAACTGTTTTTT,CSARGGGDEKLFF
TRBV6-6,TRBJ1-6,-,-,TGTGCCAGCAGCCCCACTACAGCGGTTGCAAATAATTCACCCCTCCACTTT,CASSPTTAVANNSPLHF
TRBV2,TRBJ2-1,-,TRBD2,TGTGCCAGCAGTGAACGAATGGGACTAGCGGACACCTATCTGAGGAATGAGCAGTTCTTC,CASSERMGLADTYLRNEQFF
TRBV20-1,TRBJ2-1,few,-,TGCAGTGCCCAAGGATCGGCAAATGAGCAGTTCTTC,CSAQGSANEQFF
TRBV12-3/TRBV12-4,TRBJ2-7,-,-,TGTGCCAGCAGCCCTACGACGGCCTACGAGCAGTACTTC,CASSPTTAYEQYF
TRBV7-9,TRBJ2-7,-,TRBD2,TGTGCCAGCAGCTTAGAGTCCAGCGGGAGCGAGCAGTACTTC,CASSLESSGSEQYF
TRBV3-1,TRBJ2-1,-,TRBD2,TGTGCCAGCGGGACTAGCGGGCCCTACAATGAGCAGTTCTTC,CASGTSGPYNEQFF
TRBV19,TRBJ1-2,-,TRBD1,TGTGCCAGTAGTCTCCCAACAGGGGCCGAAAACTATGGCTACACCTTC,CASSLPTGAENYGYTF
TRBV20-1,TRBJ1-2,-,TRBD1,TGCAGTGCTAGAGAGTCAGGGGGCTTCTATGGCTACACCTTC,CSARESGGFYGYTF
TRBV28,TRBJ1-6,-,TRBD1,TGTGCCAGCAGTTTAAGGTTCGGGGACAGGGGATCACCCCTCCACTTT,CASSLRFGDRGSPLHF
TRBV5-1,TRBJ1-4,-,-,TGCGCCAGCAGCTTGATCTCTGGGGGTAATGAAAACCTGTTTTTT,CASSLISGGNENLFF
TRBV7-2,TRBJ2-6,once,-,TGTGCCAGCAGGCCAAGGGGGTCTGGGGCCAACGTCCTGACTTTC,CASRPRGSGANVLTF
TRBV28,TRBJ1-2,-,-,TGTGCCAGCAGTTTGGGCTTAACTGGCTACACCTTC,CASSLGLTGYTF
TRBV5-5,TRBJ2-7,once,TRBD1,TGTGCCAGCAGCTTGAGGACAGGGGGCCCGTGGGAGCAGTACTTC,CASSLRTGGPWEQYF
TRBV20-1,TRBJ2-1,-,-,TGCAGTGGTAGCGGTAACAATGAGCAGTTCTTC,CSGSGNNEQFF
TRBV5-1,TRBJ1-1,-,-,TGCGCCAGCAGCCCGGGCGTCGGGGGGAACACTGAAGCTTTCTTT,CASSPGVGGNTEAFF
TRBV18,TRBJ2-1,-,TRBD1,TGTGCCAGCTTCGACAGGGTACAGCACTACTACAATGAGCAGTTCTTC,CASFDRVQHYYNEQFF
TRBV7-2,TRBJ2-5,-,TRBD1,TGTGCCAGCAATAGGGACAGGGCAGAGACCCAGTACTTC,CASNRDRAETQYF
TRBV7-9,TRBJ1-2,few,TRBD1,TGTGCCAGCAGCTCGCCCGACAGGGAGGCTAACTATGGCTACACCTTC,CASSSPDREANYGYTF
TRBV11-1,TRBJ2-3,-,TRBD2,TGTGCCAGCAGCATTATAGCGGGAACTAGCACAGATACGCAGTATTTT,CASSIIAGTSTDTQYF
TRBV4-3,TRBJ2-2,few,TRBD2,TGCGCCAGCAGCCAAGTCAAGGCTAGCGGGAGCCACACCGGGGAGCTGTTTTTT,CASSQVKASGSHTGELFF
TRBV2,TRBJ2-7,-,TRBD1,TGTGCCAGCAGTGAAACGGGACAGGGATCCTACGAGCAGTACTTC,CASSETGQGSYEQYF
TRBV14,TRBJ2-1,-,-,TGTGCCAGCAGCCAAGATTTGCCTAGCTCCTACAATGAGCAGTTCTTC,CASSQDLPSSYNEQFF
TRBV7-8,TRBJ1-5,-,-,TGTGCCAGCAGCTTTGGGGGTCAGCCCCAGCATTTT,CASSFGGQPQHF
TRBV18,TRBJ2-2,-,-,TGTGCCAGCTCACCAAAGAACACCGGGGAGCTGTTTTTT,CASSPKNTGELFF
TRBV20-1,TRBJ2-5,few,-,TGCAGTGCTAGGGGGCAGGGGCGGATGGAGACCCAGTACTTC,CSARGQGRMETQYF
TRBV2,TRBJ1-6,-,-,TGTGCCAGCAGTGTGGACGGCGCCTATAATTCACCCCTCCACTTT,CASSVDGAYNSPLHF
TRBV12-3/TRBV12-4,TRBJ2-7,-,TRBD1,TGTGCCAGCAGTAACCATGGGACAGGGGGCGGCTACGAGCAGTACTTC,CASSNHGTGGGYEQYF
TRBV11-2,TRBJ1-1,-,-,TGTGCCAGCAGCTTTCAGGGCTACAGGACTGAAGCTTTCTTT,CASSFQGYRTEAFF
TRBV7-2,TRBJ1-1,few,-,TGTGCCAGCACCAAAGCGGGGATGAACACTGAAGCTTTCTTT,CASTKAGMNTEAFF
TRBV7-2,TRBJ2-3,few,TRBD1,TGTGCCAGCAGCCGGGACAGGGGGTCTGCAGATACGCAGTATTTT,CASSRDRGSADTQYF
TRBV5-1,TRBJ2-2,-,-,TGCGCCAGCAGCCCGATCAGGGAAAACACCGGGGAGCTGTTTTTT,CASSPIRENTGELFF
TRBV5-1,TRBJ1-2,-,TRBD1,TGCGCCAGCAGCTCACGGACAGGCGTGGGGTGGGGCTACACCTTC,CASSSRTGVGWGYTF
TRBV27,TRBJ2-2,few,-,TGTGCCAGCAGAGAACTTCTGAACACCGGGGAGCTGTTTTTT,CASRELLNTGELFF
TRBV20-1,TRBJ2-7,-,-,TGCAGCCCATCAGTGGGTGGTAGCCCGAGCGAGCAGTACTTC,CSPSVGGSPSEQYF
TRBV12-3/TRBV12-4,TRBJ2-7,-,TRBD1,TGTGCCAGCAGCCGGGGACAGGCGACCTACGAGCAGTACTTC,CASSRGQATYEQYF
TRBV11-2,TRBJ2-1,-,TRBD2,TGTGCCAGCAGCACCCTTACTAGCGGGAGGGCCATTGAGCAGTTCTTC,CASSTLTSGRAIEQFF
TRBV7-9,TRBJ1-5,-,-,TGTGCCAGCAGCTTCGGGGTAGGGCAGCCCCAGCATTTT,CASSFGVGQPQHF
TRBV20-1,TRBJ2-3,-,-,TGCAATGCTGGTGCCGGGGATACGCAGTATTTT,CNAGAGDTQYF
TRBV10-3,TRBJ2-3,-,-,TGTGCCATCAGGGACTCCACAGATACGCAGTATTTT,CAIRDSTDTQYF
TRBV5-5,TRBJ1-2,few,-,TGTGCCAGCAGCGCCCAAACAGGATTCAACTATGGCTACACCTTC,CASSAQTGFNYGYTF
TRBV7-9,TRBJ1-1,-,TRBD1,TGTGCCAGCAGCGTCCCAAGACAGGGGGCGGATGAAGCTTTCTTT,CASSVPRQGADEAFF
TRBV14,TRBJ2-1,-,-,TGTGCCAGCAGCCAAGATCTCATGGGAGCAAGACACCTGATAGACCCCTCCTACAATGAGCAGTTCTTC,CASSQDLMGARHLIDPSYNEQFF
TRBV19,TRBJ1-2,few,-,TGTGCCACCACCCCGATGGACAGCAACTATGGCTACACCTTC,CATTPMDSNYGYTF
TRBV7-2,TRBJ2-2,few,-,TGTGCCAGCAGCTCAACTTATTCCGGGGAGCTGTTTTTT,CASSSTYSGELFF
TRBV24-1,TRBJ2-5,once,-,TGTGCCACCAGTGATCGAGGATCGGGACGAGAGACCCAGTACTTC,CATSDRGSGRETQYF
TRBV3-1,TRBJ2-1,-,TRBD2,TGTGCCAGCAGCCAAACTAGCGGGACGTTTGGTGAGCAGTTCTTC,CASSQTSGTFGEQFF
TRBV10-3,TRBJ1-3,-,-,TGTGCCACCGGGGCGAACTCTGGAAACACCATATATTTT,CATGANSGNTIYF
TRBV6-5,TRBJ2-3,-,-,TGTGCCAGCACCAAGGTGGGAGGTCGGACAGATACGCAGTATTTT,CASTKVGGRTDTQYF
TRBV6-1,TRBJ2-1,few,TRBD2,TGTGCCAGCAGTGAAACGTCGGGACTAGCGGGAGGGCGTCAGTTCTTC,CASSETSGLAGGRQFF
TRBV4-2,TRBJ2-1,-,-,TGTGCCAGCAGATCAGGACGATACTCCTACAATGAGCAGTTCTTC,CASRSGRYSYNEQFF
TRBV2,TRBJ2-1,-,TRBD2,TGTGCCAGCAGTGCTCGGGTAGCGGGAGGGCCTAGGAATGAGCAGTTCTTC,CASSARVAGGPRNEQFF
TRBV19,TRBJ1-4,-,-,TGTGCCAGTAGTATCCCCGGGGCCAGTGAAAAACTGTTTTTT,CASSIPGASEKLFF